This T cell receptor beta chain was observed in a study of a mutant IDH1 vaccine in newly diagnosed glioma. Study-level results: Seemingly, pseudoprogression had no relation to changes in the top peripheral T cell clonotypes.

To note about this clone: Antigen unknown.

There are 13 residues in the CDR3. V was clipped by 0 bases and J by 5 bases, with 9 bases between them. The germline V gene has CDR1 SGHRS and CDR2 YFSETQ. Repertoires were generated with immunoSEQ multiplex PCR, while TCRdb's copy carries only in-frame clones and drops some. The table records some 35,000 clones, roughly 81% of them present only once. Documented time point: week 5, during vaccination. Topical imiquimod accompanied each vaccine dose, which consisted of 300 ug of mutant IDH1 20-mer peptide. This TCR was sampled from a man between 50 and 59 years old with glioma. Sample: PBMCs, taken from a glioma patient whose treatment included an IDH1 peptide vaccine. This chain joins TRBV5-1 and TRBJ2-7; D uncertain. The CDR3 sequence: CASSLEQTNEQYF. DNA for the CDR3: TGCGCCAGCAGCTTGGAACAAACCAACGAGCAGTACTTC.